Each of the 30 T cell receptor beta chains below was sequenced from the same sample in a study of T cells after yellow fever vaccination (dated by TCRdb to the late 2010s). This specimen's treatment or condition label, per the study, means: live attenuated yellow fever vaccine strain. The receptor library was made with 5' RACE. Sequencing was carried out with an Illumina HiSeq 2500. The public sequencing data were trimmed at Q25 with fastp and processed into clonotypes with MiXCR by TCRdb, which kept only in-frame beta chains. Under each unique CDR3 protein, matching rows form one entry showing the most common genes and DNA. The sample table contains 450,000 to 550,000 distinct CDR3 sequences; only one count was recorded for 15% to 20% of them. The top ten constitute roughly an eighth of the sample. Material: PBMCs, obtained 15 days after the yellow fever booster vaccination. These receptors came from a man aged 30 to 45 who received the YFV17D yellow fever vaccine.

The V and J genes are TRBV7-2 and TRBJ2-3; D might be TRBD1 (5 bases). The CDR3 consists of 14 residues. Germline V lookup: CDR1 SGHTA, CDR2 FQGNSA. V was trimmed by 2 bases and J by 6 bases, leaving 12 bases between them. The chain's CDR3 is CASSLRRGEDTQYF. Here the CDR3 DNA reads TGTGCCAGCAGCTTAAGAAGGGGTGAGGATACGCAGTATTTT.

A remark on this clonotype: A read error may produce the germline difference seen at one junction end. J is TRBJ2-3 and V is TRBV10-3; D might be TRBD2 (5 bases). This CDR3 spans 16 amino acids. Germline CDR1 reads ENHRY; CDR2 reads SYGVKD. CDR3 nucleotide sequence: TGTGCCATCAGTGCCCGGCGGTCCCAAGAGGGAGATACGCAATATTTT. Its translation: CAISARRSQEGDTQYF.

J is TRBJ1-5 and V is TRBV7-8; 7 positions match TRBD1. V lost 6 bases to trimming and J lost 3 bases; unmatched junction nucleotides: 5. CDR1 SGHVS and CDR2 FQNEAQ come from the germline V gene. The CDR3 has 14 amino acids. CDR3 residues: CASSLTGTNQPQHF. CDR3 sequence (DNA): TGTGCCAGCAGTCTGACAGGGACCAATCAGCCCCAGCATTTT.

The J gene is TRBJ1-1, the V gene TRBV29-1; TRBD1 aligns across 7 bases. Germline loops: CDR1 SQVTM, CDR2 ANQGSEA. V lost 4 bases, J lost 5 bases, and 10 bases stayed unmatched. This CDR3 comprises 14 residues. In DNA, the CDR3 is TGCAGCGTTGGGAAAGGGGGCGCAGGAACTGAAGCTTTCTTT. Translation gives CSVGKGGAGTEAFF.

The J gene is TRBJ1-4, the V gene TRBV18; D uncertain. Germline CDR1 and CDR2: KGHSH and LQKENI. This CDR3 region has 15 residues. Between the trimmed V and J ends, which lost 3 bases and 4 bases, there was a span of 12 bases. The CDR3 DNA is TGTGCCAGCTCACCGGCTCCGGTCCTTAATGAAAAACTGTTTTTT. Encoded protein: CASSPAPVLNEKLFF.

This chain uses TRBV5-1 with TRBJ2-1; 11 bases align to TRBD2. Germline V lookup: CDR1 SGHRS, CDR2 YFSETQ. CDR3 length: 16 amino acids. With V trimmed by 4 bases and J by 4 bases, 7 bases remained unmatched. The CDR3 loop reads CASSPLAGAGYNEQFF. The CDR3 DNA reads TGCGCCAGCAGCCCACTAGCGGGAGCGGGGTACAATGAGCAGTTCTTC.

This clonotype was observed at least ten times. The chain carries TRBV15 and TRBJ1-1; D is unclear. Trimming removed 5 bases at V and 1 base at J, with 11 bases between. Germline V gene data show CDR1 as LNHNV and CDR2 as YYDKDF (reference sequence). The CDR3 has 14 amino acids. CDR3: CATSPTDENTEAFF. The CDR3 DNA sequence: TGTGCCACCAGCCCGACGGATGAGAACACTGAAGCTTTCTTT.

There are a few counts of this clonotype. The J gene is TRBJ2-1, the V gene TRBV6-2 or TRBV6-3, with D perhaps TRBD1 (5 bases). CDR1 and CDR2 from the germline V gene are MNHEY and SVGEGT. With 2 bases removed from V and 8 bases from J, the gap between germline ends came to 16 bases. The length of the CDR3 is 15 residues. The CDR3 reads CASSYRLGPGDEQFF. The CDR3 nucleotides are TGTGCCAGCAGTTACCGCCTGGGGCCTGGGGATGAGCAGTTCTTC.

The chain uses TRBV24-1 and TRBJ2-5; tentative D call: TRBD2 (6 bases). Germline CDR1 reads KGHDR; CDR2 reads SFDVKD. V was clipped by 3 bases and J by 5 bases, with 12 bases between them. This CDR3 is built from 14 residues. The CDR3 reads CATSDAGTGETQYF. CDR3 DNA: TGTGCCACCAGTGATGCCGGGACTGGGGAGACCCAGTACTTC.

This clonotype was observed once. A much larger clone sits a single nucleotide away, making a read error possible. The chain couples TRBV12-3 or TRBV12-4 to TRBJ2-1, with D possibly being TRBD2 (6 bases). The V end lost 5 bases, the J end lost 0 bases, and 8 bases lay between the germline ends. The CDR3 spans 14 residues. CDR3: CASSTGSSYNEQFF. The CDR3 bases are TGTGCCAGCAGTACCGGGAGCTCCTACAATGAGCAGTTCTTC.

This clonotype was seen more than once but under ten times. The chain joins TRBV30 to TRBJ2-1; D may be TRBD2 (5 bases). The CDR3 extends over 11 amino acids. Germline V gives CDR1 GTSNPN, CDR2 SVGIG (reference sequence). V dropped 2 bases and J dropped 8 bases, with 7 bases sitting between them. CDR3 DNA sequence: TGTGCCTGGAGTTCCGGGGATGAGCAGTTCTTC. This sequence encodes CAWSSGDEQFF.

The CDR3 loop is CASSQSAGTGNNQPQHF. The CDR3 DNA follows: TGTGCCAGTAGTCAATCAGCCGGGACAGGGAACAATCAGCCCCAGCATTTT. J is TRBJ1-5 and V is TRBV19, with TRBD1 matching 9 bases. This CDR3 has 17 residues. V shed 5 bases and J 3 bases; nucleotides not matched to a gene: 11. In germline, CDR1 is LNHDA, CDR2 SQIVND (reference sequence).

This clonotype was counted only a few times. The rearrangement joins TRBV19 to TRBJ2-2; D gene uncertain. The CDR3 runs to 14 residues. The germline V gene has CDR1 LNHDA and CDR2 SQIVND (reference sequence). V lost 4 bases, J lost 2 bases, and 8 bases lay in between. The CDR3 is CASSTISNTGELFF. In DNA form, the CDR3 reads TGTGCCAGTAGTACTATATCCAACACCGGGGAGCTGTTTTTT.

This chain connects TRBV6-5 to TRBJ2-7; D is perhaps TRBD1 (5 bases). Per the germline V gene, CDR1 is MNHEY and CDR2 is SVGAGI. The CDR3 extends over 12 amino acids. Trimming left V 6 bases short and J 6 bases short, with 12 bases between. CDR3 sequence (DNA): TGTGCCAGCAGCAGTGGGGCCCGCGAGCAGTACTTC. This codes for CASSSGAREQYF.

CDR3 DNA: TGTGCCAGCAGGCCTACAGGGGGTGCCTACAATGAGCAGTTCTTC. It specifies CASRPTGGAYNEQFF. The rearrangement uses TRBV7-2 and TRBJ2-1; 8 nucleotides line up with TRBD1. Trimming removed 6 bases from V and 2 bases from J; junction bases left unmatched: 6. Germline V gene data show CDR1 as SGHTA and CDR2 as FQGNSA. The CDR3 consists of 15 residues.

The genes are TRBV6-2 or TRBV6-3 and TRBJ2-7; the match to TRBD2 covers 7 bases. Germline CDR1 MNHEY, CDR2 SVGEGT. The CDR3 extends over 15 amino acids. Trimming cost V 7 bases and J 1 base; bases outside gene matches: 10. The CDR3 DNA sequence: TGTGCCAGCACCGGACGTAGCGGGCGATCCTACGAGCAGTACTTC. As protein: CASTGRSGRSYEQYF.

This clonotype was observed once. J is TRBJ2-2 and V is TRBV20-1; 9 nucleotides line up with TRBD2. Germline CDR1 and CDR2: DFQATT and SNEGSKA (reference sequence). The V gene end was trimmed by 5 bases and the J gene end by 6 bases; junction bases not matched to a gene: 4. There are 13 residues in the CDR3. CDR3 sequence reads: CSALAGGPGELFF. CDR3 nucleotides: TGCAGTGCTCTGGCGGGAGGGCCCGGGGAGCTGTTTTTT.

The genes are TRBV30 and TRBJ2-7; no definite D call. V shed 2 bases and J shed 6 bases, with 11 bases lying between them. CDR1 is GTSNPN, CDR2 SVGIG, per germline (reference sequence). This CDR3 spans 12 amino acids. The CDR3 here is CAWSTDRAEQYF. The CDR3 nucleotides read TGTGCCTGGAGTACTGACCGGGCCGAGCAGTACTTC.

J is TRBJ2-7 and V is TRBV5-1; 8 nucleotides line up with TRBD2. J was trimmed by 0 bases and V by 4 bases; bases with no gene match: 9. The CDR3 sequence is 16 residues long. Germline lookup yields CDR1 SGHRS and CDR2 YFSETQ. CDR3 nucleotides: TGCGCCAGCAGCACCACTAGCGGCGCAAGCTCCTACGAGCAGTACTTC. This codes for CASSTTSGASSYEQYF.

CDR3 protein: CASSLRTSGRDTQYF. DNA for the CDR3: TGTGCCAGCAGCTTACGGACTAGCGGGAGGGATACGCAGTATTTT. The rearrangement links TRBV7-2 to TRBJ2-3; 14 bases are a match to TRBD2. There are 15 residues in the CDR3. Germline V gene lookup returns CDR1 SGHTA and CDR2 FQGNSA. Unmatched junction bases numbered 1, after V lost 2 bases and J lost 6 bases.

The chain links TRBV18 to TRBJ2-1; 8 nucleotides agree with TRBD2. This CDR3 is 15 amino acids long. Germline CDR1 and CDR2: KGHSH and LQKENI. V gave up 4 bases and J gave up 7 bases; unmatched junction bases: 9. CDR3 coding DNA: TGTGCCAGCTCACAGACTAGCGACTCGACTAATGAGCAGTTCTTC. This gives the protein CASSQTSDSTNEQFF.

The V gene is TRBV3-1, the J gene TRBJ2-5, with D possibly TRBD2 on 6 matching bases. Germline V gives CDR1 LGHDT, CDR2 YNNKEL (reference sequence). The CDR3 extends over 14 amino acids. Trimming removed 3 bases at V and 9 bases at J, with 17 bases between. CDR3 sequence: CASSQRGGWSAQYF. For the CDR3, the DNA is TGTGCCAGCAGCCAGAGGGGAGGATGGTCGGCCCAGTACTTC.

The sample holds a few counts of this clonotype. The V and J genes are TRBV5-1 and TRBJ2-2; D unclear. Germline V CDR1 and CDR2: SGHRS, YFSETQ. CDR3 length: 13 amino acids. V was cut by 2 bases and J by 4 bases, with 6 bases left in between. CDR3 amino acids: CASSFLSTGELFF. The CDR3 DNA sequence: TGCGCCAGCAGCTTCTTAAGCACCGGGGAGCTGTTTTTT.

The chain uses TRBV10-3 and TRBJ2-7; TRBD2 aligns across 7 bases. Trimming took 10 bases from V and 6 from J; bases not matched to a gene: 18. The CDR3 runs 15 residues. In germline, CDR1 is ENHRY, CDR2 SYGVKD. CDR3 region: CASTGEIAGFGEQYF. The CDR3 DNA reads as TGTGCCAGCACTGGGGAAATAGCGGGTTTCGGCGAGCAGTACTTC.

The sample holds a few counts of this clonotype. The chain uses TRBV6-2 or TRBV6-3 and TRBJ2-7; 12 bases line up with TRBD2. V shed 4 bases and J 12 bases; nucleotides not matched to a gene: 4. Germline CDR1 reads MNHEY; CDR2 reads SVGEGT. This CDR3 is built from 12 residues. CDR3 amino acids: CASSLLAGGLYF. The CDR3, as DNA: TGTGCCAGCAGTTTACTAGCGGGAGGCCTGTACTTC.

This clonotype has at least ten counts. This chain joins TRBV7-9 and TRBJ2-7; 7 nucleotides agree with TRBD2. With V trimmed by 4 bases and J by 3 bases, 3 bases remained unmatched. Germline-derived CDR1 and CDR2 are SEHNR and FQNEAQ (reference sequence). This CDR3 contains 13 residues. The CDR3 sequence: CASSSGRYYEQYF. The CDR3 DNA is TGTGCCAGCAGCTCCGGGAGGTACTACGAGCAGTACTTC. The full variable domain, rest sourced from reference TRBV7-9 and TRBJ2-7, is DTGVSQNPRHKITKRGQNVTFRCDPISEHNRLYWYRQTLGQGPEFLTYFQNEAQLEKSRLLSDRFSAERPKGSFSTLEIQRTEQGDSAMYLCASSSGRYYEQYFGPGTRLTVT.

The chain combines TRBV5-1 with TRBJ2-7, with D possibly being TRBD1 or TRBD2 (5 bases each). This CDR3 spans 15 amino acids. V lost 6 bases, J lost 0 bases, and 16 bases lay in between. CDR1 and CDR2 (germline): SGHRS, YFSETQ. CDR3: CASTPGWGSSYEQYF. The CDR3 DNA reads as TGCGCCAGCACGCCTGGTTGGGGGAGCTCCTACGAGCAGTACTTC.

The rearrangement uses TRBV20-1 and TRBJ2-5; TRBD2 matches 13 bases. There are 17 residues in the CDR3. V lost 5 bases, J lost 5 bases, and 14 bases stayed unmatched. Germline values: CDR1 DFQATT, CDR2 SNEGSKA (reference sequence). The CDR3 region has the DNA TGCAGTGCTCCGCCACCACTAGCGGGAGGGCCATTGGAGACCCAGTACTTC. This sequence encodes CSAPPPLAGGPLETQYF.

The J gene is TRBJ2-3, the V gene TRBV25-1; 10 bases match TRBD2. The CDR3 extends over 16 amino acids. Germline V CDR1 and CDR2: MGHDK, SYGVNS. V shed 4 bases, J shed 1 base, and the junction held 5 bases outside the gene matches. This CDR3 is CASSGASGSGTDTQYF. The CDR3 DNA sequence: TGTGCCAGCAGTGGGGCTAGCGGGAGCGGCACAGATACGCAGTATTTT.

This clonotype was detected only a few times. This chain connects TRBV7-7 to TRBJ2-3, with D unresolved. The CDR3 runs to 15 residues. Germline V CDR1 and CDR2: SSHAT, FNYEAQ (reference sequence). V shed 5 bases and J shed 6 bases, with 18 bases lying between them. CDR3 residues: CASSPLLQLSDTQYF. The CDR3 DNA reads TGTGCCAGCAGCCCCCTCCTTCAGTTGTCCGATACGCAGTATTTT.